This passage covers 32 T cell receptor beta chains from one sample sequenced in a study of CD8 T cells in ankylosing spondylitis. One entry per CDR3 protein results from TCRdb running MiXCR on the 5' RACE reads. The data show around 150,000 distinct CDR3 sequences, 40% to 50% seen once. The sequenced sample consisted of synovial fluid, either unsorted or a sorted T cell fraction (not recorded which). Receptor source: a male donor with ankylosing spondylitis.

This clonotype was counted a few times. The J gene is TRBJ2-7, the V gene TRBV20-1; 11 nucleotides match TRBD2. V shed 0 bases, J shed 2 bases, and the junction held 6 bases outside the gene matches. Germline lookup yields CDR1 DFQATT and CDR2 SNEGSKA (reference sequence). The CDR3 is 16 residues long. CDR3 coding DNA: TGCAGTGCTAGAGATCTGCTAGCGGGAGGACCCTACGAGCAGTACTTC. Amino acids: CSARDLLAGGPYEQYF.

The rearrangement links TRBV12-3 or TRBV12-4 to TRBJ1-2; D remains unclear. CDR3 length: 14 amino acids. Between the trimmed V and J ends, which lost 3 bases and 4 bases, there was a span of 12 bases. The CDR3 nucleotides read TGTGCCAGCAGTTTTGGAGGAGGCGGCTATGGCTACACCTTC. This codes for CASSFGGGGYGYTF.

The CDR3, as DNA: TGCGCCAGCAGCCAAGATCGCGAGACAGGGGCATTGGATGAGCAGTTCTTC. Its translation is CASSQDRETGALDEQFF. This chain links TRBV4-3 with TRBJ2-1, with TRBD1 identical over 8 bases. This CDR3 has 17 amino acids. Losses at the gene ends were 0 bases for V and 8 bases for J; bases not matched to a gene: 12. Looked up from germline, CDR1 is LGHNA and CDR2 is YSLEER.

The J gene is TRBJ2-2, the V gene TRBV20-1, with 11 bases lining up with TRBD2. V shed 0 bases, J shed 4 bases, and the junction held 10 bases outside the gene matches. The CDR3 contains 18 residues. Germline lookup yields CDR1 DFQATT and CDR2 SNEGSKA (reference sequence). CDR3 bases: TGCAGTGCTAGAGAGCCCCCCCTAGCGGGGGGAATCACCGGGGAGCTGTTTTTT. Encoded protein: CSAREPPLAGGITGELFF.

Remarks on this clonotype: A junction end diverges from the germline sequence, so it may reflect a read error. The rearrangement joins TRBV11-1 to TRBJ2-5; 14 nucleotides line up with TRBD2. The CDR3 has 20 residues. Looked up from germline, CDR1 is SGHAT and CDR2 is FQDESV (reference sequence). CDR3 sequence: CASRPSLRTSGGYARETRYF. CDR3 bases: TGTGCCAGCAGACCAAGCCTGCGGACTAGCGGGGGGTATGCTCGAGAGACCCGGTACTTC.

The rearrangement joins TRBV20-1 to TRBJ2-7, with 8 bases identical to TRBD2. V lost 1 base and J lost 5; bases outside the gene matches: 22. Germline lookup yields CDR1 DFQATT and CDR2 SNEGSKA (reference sequence). The CDR3 sequence is 19 residues long. Here the CDR3 DNA reads TGCAGTGCTAGAGGTATTGAATCAATGGAGGCACTAGCGGATAACGAGCAGTACTTC. It codes for CSARGIESMEALADNEQYF.

J is TRBJ2-1 and V is TRBV28; D is unresolved. V shed 3 bases and J shed 9 bases, with 6 bases lying between them. This CDR3 has 11 amino acids. Germline V gene data show CDR1 as MDHEN and CDR2 as SYDVKM. DNA of the CDR3: TGTGCCAGCAGTTTTGGCTTTGAGCAGTTCTTC. It encodes CASSFGFEQFF.

The V and J genes are TRBV7-6 and TRBJ2-3, with D perhaps TRBD1 (6 bases). The CDR3 length is 17 residues. CDR1 is SGHVS, CDR2 FNYEAQ, per germline. Trimming took off 4 bases at V and 2 bases at J, with 19 bases between the two ends. The CDR3 region has the DNA TGTGCCAGCAGCTGGGATCTACAGGGATACTTCACAGATACGCAGTATTTT. Translating it yields CASSWDLQGYFTDTQYF.

The CDR3: CASSEFLRTGKRSLHF. CDR3 bases: TGTGCCAGCAGTGAATTCTTACGGACAGGGAAAAGATCCCTCCACTTT. This rearrangement joins TRBV6-1 to TRBJ1-6, with 8 nucleotides matching TRBD1. V lost 2 bases, J lost 14 bases, and 14 bases stayed unmatched. The CDR3 length is 16 residues. The germline CDR1 and CDR2 sequences are MNHNS and SASEGT.

V gene TRBV7-2 combines with J gene TRBJ2-3; TRBD2 aligns across 9 bases. CDR1 and CDR2 from the germline V gene are SGHTA and FQGNSA. V lost 7 bases to trimming and J lost 4 bases; unmatched junction nucleotides: 12. The CDR3 is made up of 16 amino acids. The CDR3 DNA reads as TGTGCCAGCATCCTACATAGCGGGAGTAGGTCAGATACGCAGTATTTT. Protein: CASILHSGSRSDTQYF.

V usage is TRBV7-8 and J usage is TRBJ2-7; either TRBD1 or TRBD2 may supply D (5 bases each). The V gene's germline CDR1 is SGHVS and CDR2 FQNEAQ. The CDR3 extends over 14 amino acids. With 1 base removed from V and 5 bases from J, the gap between germline ends came to 12 bases. DNA of the CDR3: TGTGCCAGCAGCTTAGACGTCAGGGACGACGAGCAGTACTTC. This translates into CASSLDVRDDEQYF.

The chain has TRBV5-4 and TRBJ2-1; possibly TRBD1 or TRBD2 for D (7 bases each). Per the germline V gene, CDR1 is SGHNT and CDR2 is YYREEE (reference sequence). CDR3 length equals 17 residues. V lost 5 bases and J lost 9, with 27 bases in between. CDR3 sequence: CASSPAGGGPLWSEQFF. The CDR3 DNA follows: TGTGCCAGCAGTCCGGCAGGGGGAGGGCCATTGTGGAGTGAGCAGTTCTTC.

The chain links TRBV12-3 or TRBV12-4 to TRBJ2-2; perhaps TRBD1 as D (5 bases). This CDR3 has 12 amino acids. V lost 6 bases to trimming and J lost 6 bases, with 8 bases between them. The CDR3 DNA follows: TGTGCCAGCAGAAAAGGGGCCGGGGAGCTGTTTTTT. It specifies CASRKGAGELFF.

This clonotype was counted a few times. The V gene is TRBV6-2 or TRBV6-3, the J gene TRBJ2-1; TRBD2 might be the D (5 bases). Trimming shortened V by 5 bases and J by 2 bases, and 7 bases separated the two germline ends. The germline CDR1 and CDR2 sequences are MNHEY and SVGEGT. This CDR3 comprises 13 residues. The CDR3 protein is CASSAGTYNEQFF. The CDR3 DNA reads as TGTGCCAGCAGTGCGGGCACCTACAATGAGCAGTTCTTC.

Only a few counts were recorded for this clonotype. The rearrangement joins TRBV11-2 to TRBJ1-3; the D gene is possibly TRBD1 (6 bases). The CDR3 has 15 residues. CDR1 SGHAT and CDR2 FQNNGV come from the germline V gene. Trimming took 5 bases from V and 2 from J, leaving 13 bases between them. Here the CDR3 DNA reads TGTGCCAGCAGCCCCGAACAGGGAACTGGAAACACCATATATTTT. Translation gives CASSPEQGTGNTIYF.

The table lists this clonotype with a few counts. The V call is TRBV7-9, the J call TRBJ1-6; weak D call: TRBD1 (6 bases). The CDR3 runs to 14 residues. Trimming shortened V by 5 bases and J by 10 bases, and 15 bases separated the two germline ends. Germline V gene lookup returns CDR1 SEHNR and CDR2 FQNEAQ (reference sequence). The CDR3 reads CASSLAGGWSPLHF. CDR3 nucleotides: TGTGCCAGCAGCCTTGCGGGGGGCTGGTCACCCCTCCACTTT.

This clonotype was detected a few times. This chain links TRBV29-1 with TRBJ2-7; D is undetermined. CDR3 length: 11 residues. Germline CDR1 reads SQVTM; CDR2 reads ANQGSEA. Trimming pared 4 bases from V and 1 base from J, leaving 5 bases between. This chain's CDR3 is CSVGGSYEQYF. CDR3 sequence (DNA): TGCAGCGTTGGAGGTTCCTACGAGCAGTACTTC.

The chain has TRBV9 and TRBJ2-1; D not resolved. Germline CDR1 reads SGDLS; CDR2 reads YYNGEE. V dropped 0 bases and J dropped 7 bases, with 11 bases sitting between them. The CDR3 consists of 14 residues. CDR3 sequence reads: CASSVVSQSNEQFF. The CDR3 bases are TGTGCCAGCAGCGTAGTGTCACAATCTAATGAGCAGTTCTTC. Supplemented by reference TRBV9 and TRBJ2-1, the full variable domain reads DSGVTQTPKHLITATGQRVTLRCSPRSGDLSVYWYQQSLDQGLQFLIQYYNGEERAKGNILERFSAQQFPDLHSELNLSSLELGDSALYFCASSVVSQSNEQFFGPGTRLTVL.

The chain employs TRBV6-2 or TRBV6-3 and TRBJ1-2; 7 bases match TRBD1. CDR3 length: 14 residues. Germline values: CDR1 MNHEY, CDR2 SVGEGT. Unmatched junction bases numbered 8, after V lost 2 bases and J lost 8 bases. The CDR3 loop reads CASSYGTDSGGYTF. The CDR3 DNA is TGTGCCAGCAGTTACGGGACAGACTCAGGAGGCTACACCTTC.

In this sample, this clonotype turned up a few times. This chain joins TRBV27 and TRBJ2-7; a possible D gene is TRBD2 (6 bases). The CDR3 covers 13 residues. Germline CDR1 MNHEY, CDR2 SMNVEV (reference sequence). V shed 5 bases and J shed 8 bases, with 16 bases lying between them. The CDR3 loop is CASSTGDLFQQYF. DNA of the CDR3: TGTGCCAGCAGTACGGGGGACCTTTTCCAGCAGTACTTC.

This clonotype was seen a handful of times. The gene calls are TRBV10-3 and TRBJ2-5, with TRBD1 matching 8 bases. Germline V gives CDR1 ENHRY, CDR2 SYGVKD. The CDR3 runs to 15 residues. V lost 3 bases and J lost 1; bases outside the gene matches: 4. CDR3 in amino acids: CAISDPGQAQETQYF. CDR3 coding DNA: TGTGCCATCAGTGACCCGGGACAGGCCCAAGAGACCCAGTACTTC.

This clonotype turned up a few times. This sequence joins TRBV18 and TRBJ1-2; D might be TRBD1 (5 bases). Trimming took 3 bases from V and 8 from J, leaving 13 bases between them. This CDR3 has 13 residues. Germline CDR1 KGHSH, CDR2 LQKENI. CDR3 DNA sequence: TGTGCCAGCTCACCCAGACAGAGTACAGGCTACACCTTC. This encodes CASSPRQSTGYTF.

The V call is TRBV7-3, the J call TRBJ2-2; 7 nucleotides match TRBD2. The CDR3 extends over 16 amino acids. V lost 1 base and J lost 5; bases outside the gene matches: 7. Germline loops: CDR1 SGHTA, CDR2 FQGTGA. The CDR3 bases are TGTGCCAGCAGCTTAATCGGGGGGAGAGCAACCGGGGAGCTGTTTTTT. Translation gives CASSLIGGRATGELFF. The full variable domain, completed using reference TRBV7-3 and TRBJ2-2, is GAGVSQTPSNKVTEKGKYVELRCDPISGHTALYWYRQSLGQGPEFLIYFQGTGAADDSGLPNDRFFAVRPEGSVSTLKIQRTERGDSAVYLCASSLIGGRATGELFFGEGSRLTVL.

V gene TRBV12-3 or TRBV12-4 combines with J gene TRBJ2-7; 7 nucleotides align to TRBD2. The V and J ends lost 3 bases and 1 base, in that order; junction bases with no gene match: 12. The CDR3 extends over 17 amino acids. Here the CDR3 DNA reads TGTGCCAGCAGTTTCGGAGGGAGGGCGGGAGCTTCCTACGAGCAGTACTTC. Protein product: CASSFGGRAGASYEQYF.

The rearrangement uses TRBV4-2 and TRBJ1-5; D unclear. The CDR3 runs 15 residues. Between the trimmed V and J ends, which lost 0 bases and 4 bases, there was a span of 10 bases. Germline-derived CDR1 and CDR2 are LGHNA and YNFKEQ. CDR3 sequence (DNA): TGTGCCAGCAGCCAAGAGTACTATTCGAATCAGCCCCAGCATTTT. This translates into CASSQEYYSNQPQHF.

This clonotype was counted between two and nine times. The chain combines TRBV5-8 with TRBJ2-7; D not certain. CDR3 length equals 13 residues. The germline CDR1 and CDR2 sequences are SGHTS and YDEGEE. The V gene lost 0 bases and the J gene lost 2 bases, with 6 bases spanning the gap. The CDR3 spells CASSLDSPYEQYF. As DNA, the CDR3 is TGTGCCAGCAGCTTGGACAGCCCCTACGAGCAGTACTTC.

The chain employs TRBV6-2 or TRBV6-3 and TRBJ1-4; D is undetermined. V gave up 3 bases and J gave up 7 bases, with 12 bases separating them. The CDR3 length is 14 residues. Germline CDR1 reads MNHEY; CDR2 reads SVGEGT. The CDR3 sequence is CASSYSGEVEKLFF. DNA of the CDR3: TGTGCCAGCAGTTATTCCGGTGAGGTTGAAAAACTGTTTTTT.

The genes are TRBV6-2 or TRBV6-3 and TRBJ2-2, with D possibly being TRBD1 or TRBD2 (5 bases each). Germline loops: CDR1 MNHEY, CDR2 SVGEGT. The CDR3 runs 15 residues. Trimming left V 1 base short and J 4 bases short, with 10 bases between. CDR3 loop: CASSYFSDSTGELFF. CDR3 DNA sequence: TGTGCCAGCAGTTACTTTAGCGACAGCACCGGGGAGCTGTTTTTT.

V is TRBV7-9 and J is TRBJ2-5; maybe TRBD2 (6 bases). V dropped 11 bases and J dropped 4 bases, with 14 bases sitting between them. Germline V lookup: CDR1 SEHNR, CDR2 FQNEAQ (reference sequence). CDR3 length equals 12 residues. The CDR3 protein is CALEAGRETQYF. Here the CDR3 DNA reads TGTGCCCTTGAGGCGGGGCGAGAGACCCAGTACTTC.

The chain employs TRBV28 and TRBJ1-5; no definite D call. The CDR3 is 14 amino acids. Germline-derived CDR1 and CDR2 are MDHEN and SYDVKM. V was pared by 3 bases and J by 5 bases, with 11 bases between. Here the CDR3 DNA reads TGTGCCAGCAGTTTTAGTTTCAGGTATCAGCCCCAGCATTTT. The encoded protein is CASSFSFRYQPQHF. The full variable domain, completed using reference TRBV28 and TRBJ1-5, is DVKVTQSSRYLVKRTGEKVFLECVQDMDHENMFWYRQDPGLGLRLIYFSYDVKMKEKGDIPEGYSVSREKKERFSLILESASTNQTSMYLCASSFSFRYQPQHFGDGTRLSIL.

This rearrangement joins TRBV20-1 to TRBJ1-1; TRBD1 aligns across 10 bases. V shed 4 bases, J shed 6 bases, and the junction held 11 bases outside the gene matches. The germline gives CDR1 DFQATT, CDR2 SNEGSKA (reference sequence). This CDR3 comprises 15 residues. Here the CDR3 reads CSAILRDRGRSEAFF. CDR3 coding DNA: TGCAGTGCTATACTCCGGGACAGGGGACGATCTGAAGCTTTCTTT.

This chain joins TRBV4-2 and TRBJ2-7; TRBD2 aligns across 7 bases. Germline V gene data show CDR1 as LGHNA and CDR2 as YNFKEQ. V shed 0 bases and J 2 bases; nucleotides not matched to a gene: 7. This CDR3 comprises 16 residues. CDR3 protein: CASSQDIGLGTYEQYF. CDR3 DNA sequence: TGTGCCAGCAGCCAAGATATAGGACTAGGGACCTACGAGCAGTACTTC.